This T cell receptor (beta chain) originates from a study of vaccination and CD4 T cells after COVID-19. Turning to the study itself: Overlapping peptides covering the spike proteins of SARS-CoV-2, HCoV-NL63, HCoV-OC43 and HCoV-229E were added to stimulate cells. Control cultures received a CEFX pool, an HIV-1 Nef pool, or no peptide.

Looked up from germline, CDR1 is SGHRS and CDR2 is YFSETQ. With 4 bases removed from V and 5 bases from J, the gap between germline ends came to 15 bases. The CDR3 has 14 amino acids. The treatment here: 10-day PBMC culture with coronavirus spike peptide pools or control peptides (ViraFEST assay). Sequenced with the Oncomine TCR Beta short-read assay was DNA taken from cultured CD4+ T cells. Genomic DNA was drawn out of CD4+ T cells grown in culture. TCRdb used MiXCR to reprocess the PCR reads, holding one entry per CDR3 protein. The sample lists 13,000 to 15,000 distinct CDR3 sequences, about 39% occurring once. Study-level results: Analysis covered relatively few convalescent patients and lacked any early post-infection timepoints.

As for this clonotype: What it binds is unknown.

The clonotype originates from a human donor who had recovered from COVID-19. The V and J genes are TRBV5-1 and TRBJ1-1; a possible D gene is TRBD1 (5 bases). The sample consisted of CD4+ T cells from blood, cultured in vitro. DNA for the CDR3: TGCGCCAGCAGCGCCGGGACCCCCGGGACTGAAGCTTTCTTT. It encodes CASSAGTPGTEAFF. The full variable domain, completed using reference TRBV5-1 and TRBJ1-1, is KAGVTQTPRYLIKTRGQQVTLSCSPISGHRSVSWYQQTPGQGLQFLFEYFSETQRNKGNFPGRFSGRQFSNSRSEMNVSTLELGDSALYLCASSAGTPGTEAFFGQGTRLTVV.